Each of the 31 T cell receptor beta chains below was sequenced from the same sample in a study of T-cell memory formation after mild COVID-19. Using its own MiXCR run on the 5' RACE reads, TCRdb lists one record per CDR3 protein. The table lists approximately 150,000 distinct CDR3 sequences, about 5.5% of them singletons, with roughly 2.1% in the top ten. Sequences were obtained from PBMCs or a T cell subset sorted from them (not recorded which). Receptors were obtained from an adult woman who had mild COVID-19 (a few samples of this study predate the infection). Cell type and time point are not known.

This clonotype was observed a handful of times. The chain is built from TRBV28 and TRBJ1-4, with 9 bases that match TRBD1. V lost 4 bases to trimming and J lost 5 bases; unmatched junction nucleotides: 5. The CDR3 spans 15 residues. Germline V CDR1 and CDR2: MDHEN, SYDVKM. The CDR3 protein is CASSSYGTGNEKLFF. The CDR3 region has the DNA TGTGCCAGCAGTTCCTATGGGACAGGGAATGAAAAACTGTTTTTT.

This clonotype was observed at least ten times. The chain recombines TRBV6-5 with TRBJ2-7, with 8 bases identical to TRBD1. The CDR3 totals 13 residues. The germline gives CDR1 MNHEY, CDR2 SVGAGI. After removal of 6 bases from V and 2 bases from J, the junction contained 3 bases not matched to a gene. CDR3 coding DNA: TGTGCCAGCAGAAGGACAGGGCCCTACGAGCAGTACTTC. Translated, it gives CASRRTGPYEQYF.

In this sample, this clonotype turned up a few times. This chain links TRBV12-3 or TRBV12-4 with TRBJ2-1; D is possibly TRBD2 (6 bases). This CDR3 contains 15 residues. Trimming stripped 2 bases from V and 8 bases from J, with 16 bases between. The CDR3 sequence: CASSLRGRTPDEQFF. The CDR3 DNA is TGTGCCAGCAGTTTACGGGGGAGGACTCCCGATGAGCAGTTCTTC.

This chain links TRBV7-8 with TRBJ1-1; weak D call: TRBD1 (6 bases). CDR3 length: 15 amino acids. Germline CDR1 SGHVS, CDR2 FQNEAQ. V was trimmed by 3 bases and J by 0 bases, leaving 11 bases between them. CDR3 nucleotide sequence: TGTGCCAGCAGCTTGACAGGTCCTATGAACACTGAAGCTTTCTTT. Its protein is CASSLTGPMNTEAFF.

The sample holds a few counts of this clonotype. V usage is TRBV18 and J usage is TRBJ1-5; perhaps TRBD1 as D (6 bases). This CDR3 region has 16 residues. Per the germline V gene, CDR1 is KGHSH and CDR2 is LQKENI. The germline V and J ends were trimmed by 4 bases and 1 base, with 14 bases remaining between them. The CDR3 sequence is CASSRGGGQSNQPQHF. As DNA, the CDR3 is TGTGCCAGCTCACGTGGCGGGGGGCAAAGCAATCAGCCCCAGCATTTT.

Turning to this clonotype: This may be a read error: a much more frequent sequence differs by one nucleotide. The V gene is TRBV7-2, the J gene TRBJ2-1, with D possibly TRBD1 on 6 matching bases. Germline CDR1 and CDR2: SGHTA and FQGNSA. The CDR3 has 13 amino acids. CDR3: CDSSLDRDNEQFF. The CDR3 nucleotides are TGTGACAGCAGCTTGGACAGAGACAATGAGCAGTTCTTC.

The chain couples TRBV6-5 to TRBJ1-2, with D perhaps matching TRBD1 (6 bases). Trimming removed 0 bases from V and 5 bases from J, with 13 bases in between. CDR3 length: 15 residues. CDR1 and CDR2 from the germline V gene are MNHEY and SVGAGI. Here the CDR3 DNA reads TGTGCCAGCAGTTACTCGATAGGGGGGGCGTATGGCTACACCTTC. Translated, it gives CASSYSIGGAYGYTF.

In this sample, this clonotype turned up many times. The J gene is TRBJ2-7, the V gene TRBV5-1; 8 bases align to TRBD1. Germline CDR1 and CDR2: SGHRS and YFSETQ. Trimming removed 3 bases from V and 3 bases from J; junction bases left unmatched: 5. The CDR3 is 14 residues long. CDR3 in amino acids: CASSSGQGGYEQYF. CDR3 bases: TGCGCCAGCAGCTCAGGACAGGGTGGCTACGAGCAGTACTTC.

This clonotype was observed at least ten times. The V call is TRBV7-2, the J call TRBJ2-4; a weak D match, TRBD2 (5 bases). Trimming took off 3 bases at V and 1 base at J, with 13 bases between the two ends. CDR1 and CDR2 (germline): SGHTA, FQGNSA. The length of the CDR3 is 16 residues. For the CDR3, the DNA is TGTGCCAGCAGCTTGGAACACCGCGGGGCCAAAAACATTCAGTACTTC. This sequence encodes CASSLEHRGAKNIQYF.

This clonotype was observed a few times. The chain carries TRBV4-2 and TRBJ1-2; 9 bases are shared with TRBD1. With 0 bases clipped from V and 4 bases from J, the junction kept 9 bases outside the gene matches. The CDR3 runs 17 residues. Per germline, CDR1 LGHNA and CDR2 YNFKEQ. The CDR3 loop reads CASSQDLSGTGSYGYTF. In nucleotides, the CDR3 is TGTGCCAGCAGCCAAGATCTTTCCGGGACAGGGTCCTATGGCTACACCTTC.

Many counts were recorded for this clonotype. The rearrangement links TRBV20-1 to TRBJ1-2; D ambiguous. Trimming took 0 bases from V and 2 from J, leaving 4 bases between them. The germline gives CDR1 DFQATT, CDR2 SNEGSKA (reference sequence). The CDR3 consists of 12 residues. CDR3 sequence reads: CSARDTNYGYTF. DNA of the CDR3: TGCAGTGCTAGAGACACCAACTATGGCTACACCTTC.

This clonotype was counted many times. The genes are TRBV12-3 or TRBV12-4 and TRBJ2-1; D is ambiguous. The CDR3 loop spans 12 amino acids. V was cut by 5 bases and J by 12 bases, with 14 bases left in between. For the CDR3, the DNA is TGTGCCAGCAGTCCAGGTCCTCCGGGGCAGTTCTTC. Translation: CASSPGPPGQFF.

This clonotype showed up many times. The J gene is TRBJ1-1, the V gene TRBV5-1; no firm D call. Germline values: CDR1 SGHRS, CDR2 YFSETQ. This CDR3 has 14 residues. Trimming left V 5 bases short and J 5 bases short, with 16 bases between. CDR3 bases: TGCGCCAGCAGACGAAATTCCGAAGGGACTGAAGCTTTCTTT. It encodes CASRRNSEGTEAFF.

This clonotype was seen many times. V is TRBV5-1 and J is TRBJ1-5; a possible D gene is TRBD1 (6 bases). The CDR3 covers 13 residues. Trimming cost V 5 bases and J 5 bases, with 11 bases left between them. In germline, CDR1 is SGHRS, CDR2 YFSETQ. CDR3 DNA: TGCGCCAGCAGACGGGACAAAGATCAGCCCCAGCATTTT. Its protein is CASRRDKDQPQHF.

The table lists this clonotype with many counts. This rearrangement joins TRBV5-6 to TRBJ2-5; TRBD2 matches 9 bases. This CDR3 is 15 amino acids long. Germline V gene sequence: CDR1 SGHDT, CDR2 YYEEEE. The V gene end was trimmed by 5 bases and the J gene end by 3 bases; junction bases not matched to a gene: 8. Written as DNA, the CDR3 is TGTGCCAGCAGTACCGTCCTAGCGGGGAAAGAGACCCAGTACTTC. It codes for CASSTVLAGKETQYF.

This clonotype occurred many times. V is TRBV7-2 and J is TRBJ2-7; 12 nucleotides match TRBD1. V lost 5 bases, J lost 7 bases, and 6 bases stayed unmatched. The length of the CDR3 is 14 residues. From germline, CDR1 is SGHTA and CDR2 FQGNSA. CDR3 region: CASSQGQGAVEQYF. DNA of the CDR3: TGTGCCAGCAGCCAGGGACAGGGGGCTGTTGAGCAGTACTTC.

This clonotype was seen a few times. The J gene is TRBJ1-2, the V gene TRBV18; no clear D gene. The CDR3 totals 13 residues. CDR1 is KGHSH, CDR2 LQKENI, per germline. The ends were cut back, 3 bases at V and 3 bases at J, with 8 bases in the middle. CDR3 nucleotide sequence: TGTGCCAGCTCACCCGAGACGGACTATGGCTACACCTTC. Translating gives CASSPETDYGYTF.

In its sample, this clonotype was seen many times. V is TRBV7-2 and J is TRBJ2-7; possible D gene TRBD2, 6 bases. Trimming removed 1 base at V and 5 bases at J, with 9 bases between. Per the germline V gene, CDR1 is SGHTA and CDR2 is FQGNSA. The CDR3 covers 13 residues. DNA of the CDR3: TGTGCCAGCAGCTTAGATAGGGAGGACGAGCAGTACTTC. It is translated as CASSLDREDEQYF.

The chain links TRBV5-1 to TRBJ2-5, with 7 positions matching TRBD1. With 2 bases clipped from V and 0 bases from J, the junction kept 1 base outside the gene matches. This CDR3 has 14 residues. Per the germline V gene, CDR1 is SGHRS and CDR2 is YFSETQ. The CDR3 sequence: CASSLQGYQETQYF. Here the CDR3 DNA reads TGCGCCAGCAGCTTACAGGGGTACCAAGAGACCCAGTACTTC.

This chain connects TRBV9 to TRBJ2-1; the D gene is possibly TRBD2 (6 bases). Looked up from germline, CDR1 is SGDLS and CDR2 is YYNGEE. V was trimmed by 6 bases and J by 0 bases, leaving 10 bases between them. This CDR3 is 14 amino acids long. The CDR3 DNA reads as TGTGCCAGCATGCGGGACTCCTCCTACAATGAGCAGTTCTTC. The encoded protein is CASMRDSSYNEQFF.

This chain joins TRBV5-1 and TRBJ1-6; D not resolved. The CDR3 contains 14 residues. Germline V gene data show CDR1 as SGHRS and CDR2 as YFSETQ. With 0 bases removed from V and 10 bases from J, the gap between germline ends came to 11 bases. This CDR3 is CASSLDRIRSPLHF. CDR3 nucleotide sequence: TGCGCCAGCAGCTTGGACCGAATTAGATCACCCCTCCACTTT.

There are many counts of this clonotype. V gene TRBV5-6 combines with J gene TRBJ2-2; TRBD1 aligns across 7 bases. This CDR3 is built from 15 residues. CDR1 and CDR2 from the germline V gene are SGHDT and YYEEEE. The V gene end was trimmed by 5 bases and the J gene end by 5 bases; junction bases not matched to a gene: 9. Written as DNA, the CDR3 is TGTGCCAGCAGTCCGGACAGGACAAAAACCGGGGAGCTGTTTTTT. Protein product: CASSPDRTKTGELFF.

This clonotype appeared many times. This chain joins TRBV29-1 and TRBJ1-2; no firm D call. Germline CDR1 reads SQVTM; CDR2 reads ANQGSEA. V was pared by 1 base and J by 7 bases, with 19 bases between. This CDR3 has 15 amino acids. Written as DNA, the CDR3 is TGCAGCGTTGAAGCGGCCCTCTTCGGATCTTTTGGCTACACCTTC. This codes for CSVEAALFGSFGYTF.

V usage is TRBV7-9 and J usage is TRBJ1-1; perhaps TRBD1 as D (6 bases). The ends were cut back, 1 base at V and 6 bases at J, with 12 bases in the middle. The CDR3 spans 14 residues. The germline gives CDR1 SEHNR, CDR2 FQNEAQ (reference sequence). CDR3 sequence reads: CASSLGQGIAEAFF. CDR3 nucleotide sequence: TGTGCCAGCAGCTTAGGGCAGGGGATCGCTGAAGCTTTCTTT.

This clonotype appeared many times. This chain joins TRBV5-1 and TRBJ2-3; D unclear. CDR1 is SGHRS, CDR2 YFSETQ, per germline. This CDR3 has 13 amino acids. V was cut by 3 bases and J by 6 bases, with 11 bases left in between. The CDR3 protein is CASSWTFSDTQYF. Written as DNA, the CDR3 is TGCGCCAGCAGCTGGACGTTCTCCGATACGCAGTATTTT.

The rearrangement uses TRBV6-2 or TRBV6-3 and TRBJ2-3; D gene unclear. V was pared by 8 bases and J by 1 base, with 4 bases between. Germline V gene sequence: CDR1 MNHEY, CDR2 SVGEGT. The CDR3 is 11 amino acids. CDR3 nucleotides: TGTGCCAGCGCTCGCACAGATACGCAGTATTTT. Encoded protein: CASARTDTQYF.

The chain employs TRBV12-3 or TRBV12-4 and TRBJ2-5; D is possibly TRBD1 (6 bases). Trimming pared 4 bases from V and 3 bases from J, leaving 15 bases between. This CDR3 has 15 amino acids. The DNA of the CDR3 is TGTGCCAGCAGTTCTACACAGGGAAGAAAAGAGACCCAGTACTTC. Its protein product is CASSSTQGRKETQYF.

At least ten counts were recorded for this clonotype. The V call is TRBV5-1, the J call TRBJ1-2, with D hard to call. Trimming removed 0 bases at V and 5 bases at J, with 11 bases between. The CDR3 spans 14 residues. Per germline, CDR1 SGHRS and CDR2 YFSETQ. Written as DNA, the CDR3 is TGCGCCAGCAGCTTGGAGTCCCTTAAGTATGGCTACACCTTC. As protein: CASSLESLKYGYTF.

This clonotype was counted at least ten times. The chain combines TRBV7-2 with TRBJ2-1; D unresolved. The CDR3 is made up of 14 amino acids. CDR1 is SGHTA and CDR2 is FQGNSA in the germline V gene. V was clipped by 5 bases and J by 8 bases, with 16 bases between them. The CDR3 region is CASSEPESRDEQFF. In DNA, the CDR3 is TGTGCCAGCAGCGAACCCGAGAGTCGGGATGAGCAGTTCTTC.

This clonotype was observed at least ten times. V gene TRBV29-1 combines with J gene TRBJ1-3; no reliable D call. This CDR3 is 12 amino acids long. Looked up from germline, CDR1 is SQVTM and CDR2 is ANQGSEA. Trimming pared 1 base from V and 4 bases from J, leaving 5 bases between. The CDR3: CSVEGRGNTIYF. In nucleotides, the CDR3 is TGCAGCGTTGAAGGCAGGGGAAACACCATATATTTT.

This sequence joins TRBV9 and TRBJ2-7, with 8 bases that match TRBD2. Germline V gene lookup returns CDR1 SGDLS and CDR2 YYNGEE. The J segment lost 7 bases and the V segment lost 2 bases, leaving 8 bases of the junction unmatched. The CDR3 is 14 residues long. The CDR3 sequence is CASSVDGGAWEQYF. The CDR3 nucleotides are TGTGCCAGCAGCGTGGACGGGGGGGCATGGGAGCAGTACTTC.